The 30 T cell receptor beta chains presented below share a single source sample, sequenced in a study of PD-L1 blockade in urothelial cancer. The data were produced by immunoSEQ multiplex PCR, yet TCRdb's version contains in-frame clones alone and is incomplete. In the table there are about 69,000 clones, roughly 91% of which are singletons. The sequences come from PBMCs, collected around atezolizumab (anti-PD-L1) treatment. The source of these receptors is a man in his fifties or sixties with urothelial cancer.

The chain has TRBV5-1 and TRBJ2-2; D possibly corresponds to TRBD1 (6 bases). V lost 5 bases to trimming and J lost 0 bases, with 11 bases between them. The CDR3 runs 15 residues. Germline V lookup: CDR1 SGHRS, CDR2 YFSETQ. Written as DNA, the CDR3 is TGCGCCAGCAGGCCTGGGGGCGCGAACACCGGGGAGCTGTTTTTT. It translates to CASRPGGANTGELFF.

V and J are TRBV2 and TRBJ1-5; 7 bases agree with TRBD1. Germline CDR1 SNHLY, CDR2 FYNNEI. J was trimmed by 4 bases and V by 5 bases; bases with no gene match: 5. CDR3 size: 14 residues. The CDR3 coding sequence is TGTGCCAGCAGTAGGACAGGTATGAATCAGCCCCAGCATTTT. Its translation is CASSRTGMNQPQHF. Together with reference TRBV2 and TRBJ1-5, the CDR3 gives the full variable domain: EPEVTQTPSHQVTQMGQEVILRCVPISNHLYFYWYRQILGQKVEFLVSFYNNEISEKSEIFDDQFSVERPDGSNFTLKIRSTKLEDSAMYFCASSRTGMNQPQHFGDGTRLSIL.

The chain uses TRBV25-1 and TRBJ2-7, with D maybe TRBD2 (6 bases). The CDR3 sequence is 14 residues long. Germline CDR1 and CDR2: MGHDK and SYGVNS. Trimming left V 7 bases short and J 3 bases short, with 16 bases between. CDR3 region: CASTRELRSYEQYF. CDR3 DNA: TGTGCCAGCACCCGGGAGCTGAGGAGCTACGAGCAGTACTTC.

The chain carries TRBV7-6 and TRBJ2-7; TRBD2 matches at 9 bases. With 1 base clipped from V and 4 bases from J, the junction kept 8 bases outside the gene matches. CDR1 is SGHVS, CDR2 FNYEAQ, per germline. The CDR3 length is 16 residues. In nucleotides, the CDR3 is TGTGCCAGCAGCTTAGAAAGCGGGGGGCCCGCTTACGAGCAGTACTTC. As protein: CASSLESGGPAYEQYF.

The gene calls are TRBV5-6 and TRBJ2-5; 8 bases are a match to TRBD1. After removal of 0 bases from V and 4 bases from J, the junction contained 5 bases not matched to a gene. The CDR3 has 15 residues. CDR1 SGHDT and CDR2 YYEEEE come from the germline V gene. Written as DNA, the CDR3 is TGTGCCAGCAGCTTGGCCCAGGGGGCCGGAGAGACCCAGTACTTC. It encodes CASSLAQGAGETQYF.

This rearrangement joins TRBV9 to TRBJ1-3; TRBD1 might be the D (6 bases). V was cut by 4 bases and J by 4 bases, with 12 bases left in between. The CDR3 loop spans 14 amino acids. CDR1 is SGDLS, CDR2 YYNGEE, per germline. In DNA form, the CDR3 reads TGTGCCAGCAGCACCAGGGGATTCGGAAACACCATATATTTT. Protein: CASSTRGFGNTIYF.

The chain employs TRBV5-1 and TRBJ2-7; possible D gene TRBD1, 6 bases. The CDR3 totals 14 residues. The V end lost 4 bases, the J end lost 3 bases, and 14 bases lay between the germline ends. CDR1 SGHRS and CDR2 YFSETQ come from the germline V gene. CDR3 sequence (DNA): TGCGCCAGCAGCCCGAGTACAGGGCTCTACGAGCAGTACTTC. It encodes CASSPSTGLYEQYF. The variable domain in full, with the rest retrieved from reference TRBV5-1 and TRBJ2-7, is KAGVTQTPRYLIKTRGQQVTLSCSPISGHRSVSWYQQTPGQGLQFLFEYFSETQRNKGNFPGRFSGRQFSNSRSEMNVSTLELGDSALYLCASSPSTGLYEQYFGPGTRLTVT.

The genes are TRBV29-1 and TRBJ2-7; a weak D match, TRBD1 (8 bases). Germline V gives CDR1 SQVTM, CDR2 ANQGSEA. V lost 6 bases and J 3 bases, leaving 18 bases between the germline ends. CDR3 length equals 14 residues. As DNA, the CDR3 is TGCAGCGTCTCACTGCGGGGGACAGGCTACGAGCAGTACTTC. Its translation is CSVSLRGTGYEQYF.

The chain combines TRBV5-4 with TRBJ2-7; 9 nucleotides agree with TRBD1. Trimming removed 0 bases from V and 3 bases from J; junction bases left unmatched: 7. Germline V lookup: CDR1 SGHNT, CDR2 YYREEE (reference sequence). This CDR3 is built from 16 residues. This CDR3 is CASSLGGPGQGYEQYF. The CDR3 coding sequence is TGTGCCAGCAGCTTGGGGGGACCGGGACAGGGCTACGAGCAGTACTTC.

As to this clone: The sample has other DNA sequences that encode this CDR3 too. V usage is TRBV5-1 and J usage is TRBJ1-1; a possible D gene is TRBD1 (6 bases). The CDR3 runs 14 residues. From germline, CDR1 is SGHRS and CDR2 YFSETQ. V lost 2 bases and J lost 1, with 9 bases in between. The CDR3 loop reads CASSLQGPNTEAFF. CDR3 nucleotides: TGCGCCAGCAGCTTACAGGGACCGAACACTGAAGCTTTCTTT.

Notes on this clone: Germline and junction disagree at one end, which may indicate a read error. The V and J genes are TRBV19 and TRBJ1-4; D gene ambiguous. Germline lookup yields CDR1 LNHDA and CDR2 SQIVND (reference sequence). CDR3 length equals 14 residues. The CDR3 loop reads CATRPPRANEKLFF. The DNA for the CDR3 is TGTGCCACCCGACCACCGAGGGCTAACGAAAAACTGTTTTTT.

This chain uses TRBV6-5 with TRBJ1-3, with no clear D. The ends were cut back, 0 bases at V and 4 bases at J, with 4 bases in the middle. The germline V gene encodes CDR1 MNHEY and CDR2 SVGAGI. This CDR3 spans 13 amino acids. CDR3 DNA: TGTGCCAGCAGTTACTCGGGCGGAAACACCATATATTTT. It specifies CASSYSGGNTIYF.

This clone was counted once. V and J are TRBV7-2 and TRBJ1-2; 11 bases align to TRBD1. Germline-derived CDR1 and CDR2 are SGHTA and FQGNSA. V shed 6 bases and J 2 bases; nucleotides not matched to a gene: 2. There are 14 residues in the CDR3. As DNA, the CDR3 is TGTGCCAGCAGAGGGACAGGGGGAAACTATGGCTACACCTTC. Protein product: CASRGTGGNYGYTF.

This chain joins TRBV29-1 and TRBJ2-1; D is perhaps TRBD2 (6 bases). This CDR3 is 14 amino acids long. V lost 2 bases and J lost 5, with 13 bases in between. Germline lookup yields CDR1 SQVTM and CDR2 ANQGSEA. In DNA form, the CDR3 reads TGCAGCGTTGAACGAAGGAGGGTAGACAATGAGCAGTTCTTC. Amino acids: CSVERRRVDNEQFF.

The rearrangement joins TRBV5-6 to TRBJ2-3, with D possibly being TRBD2 (7 bases). This CDR3 comprises 14 residues. CDR1 is SGHDT and CDR2 is YYEEEE in the germline V gene. Trimming took 3 bases from V and 7 from J, leaving 15 bases between them. The CDR3 loop is CASSSYGGPNTQYF. The CDR3 DNA reads as TGTGCCAGCAGCTCGTACGGGGGGCCAAATACGCAGTATTTT.

The chain joins TRBV6-5 to TRBJ1-5; 7 bases match TRBD1. In germline, CDR1 is MNHEY, CDR2 SVGAGI. The CDR3 runs to 14 residues. V lost 6 bases to trimming and J lost 2 bases; unmatched junction nucleotides: 4. CDR3 loop: CASSSGTGNQPQHF. CDR3 bases: TGTGCCAGCAGCTCCGGGACAGGCAATCAGCCCCAGCATTTT.

V is TRBV19 and J is TRBJ2-3, with TRBD2 matching 8 bases. After removal of 8 bases from V and 2 bases from J, the junction contained 9 bases not matched to a gene. This CDR3 spans 15 amino acids. Germline values: CDR1 LNHDA, CDR2 SQIVND (reference sequence). CDR3 sequence: CASGGPSGPTDTQYF. The CDR3 DNA sequence: TGTGCCAGTGGGGGGCCTAGCGGGCCCACAGATACGCAGTATTTT.

The chain uses TRBV19 and TRBJ1-1; D uncertain. Germline values: CDR1 LNHDA, CDR2 SQIVND (reference sequence). The CDR3 has 11 residues. V was trimmed by 9 bases and J by 1 base, leaving 6 bases between them. CDR3 coding DNA: TGTGCCAGCCTACGGAACACTGAAGCTTTCTTT. Translating it yields CASLRNTEAFF.

The chain uses TRBV5-4 and TRBJ1-1; TRBD1 agrees at 8 bases. From germline, CDR1 is SGHNT and CDR2 YYREEE (reference sequence). With V trimmed by 4 bases and J by 4 bases, 9 bases remained unmatched. The CDR3 covers 15 residues. CDR3 sequence reads: CASSPGQGGGTEAFF. For the CDR3, the DNA is TGTGCCAGCAGCCCCGGACAGGGAGGGGGCACTGAAGCTTTCTTT.

This sequence joins TRBV19 and TRBJ1-1, with 9 nucleotides matching TRBD1. J lost 3 bases, V lost 5 bases, and 19 bases had no gene match. Germline V lookup: CDR1 LNHDA, CDR2 SQIVND (reference sequence). The CDR3 consists of 19 residues. CDR3: CASSPGRITGTGKHTEAFF. The DNA of the CDR3 is TGTGCCAGTAGTCCCGGGAGAATTACCGGGACAGGGAAACACACTGAAGCTTTCTTT.

The chain employs TRBV10-2 and TRBJ2-1; no clear D. Trimming pared 3 bases from V and 4 bases from J, leaving 4 bases between. Germline V gene data show CDR1 as WSHSY and CDR2 as SAAADI. CDR3 length: 12 amino acids. CDR3 residues: CASSEQYNEQFF. The CDR3 nucleotides are TGCGCCAGCAGTGAACAGTACAATGAGCAGTTCTTC.

This clone was counted between two and nine times. The chain has TRBV5-6 and TRBJ1-2; 7 bases align to TRBD1. Germline V gene sequence: CDR1 SGHDT, CDR2 YYEEEE. Trimming removed 3 bases from V and 5 bases from J; junction bases left unmatched: 4. The CDR3 runs 13 residues. The CDR3 coding sequence is TGTGCCAGCAGCTCCGGGACAGTATATGGCTACACCTTC. The encoded protein is CASSSGTVYGYTF.

The chain combines TRBV11-3 with TRBJ1-2; TRBD1 matches 7 bases. The CDR3 totals 13 residues. V shed 6 bases and J 8 bases; nucleotides not matched to a gene: 9. The germline V gene encodes CDR1 SGHNT and CDR2 YENEEA. The DNA of the CDR3 is TGTGCCAGCAGTTCAAGTACAGGGGCCGGCTACACCTTC. It translates to CASSSSTGAGYTF.

The V call is TRBV13, the J call TRBJ2-3; 10 nucleotides match TRBD2. The V segment lost 2 bases and the J segment 4 bases; nucleotides outside the gene matches: 12. Per germline, CDR1 PRHDT and CDR2 FYEKMQ (reference sequence). CDR3 length: 18 amino acids. The CDR3 loop reads CASSLMAEREGGPDTQYF. In nucleotides, the CDR3 is TGTGCCAGCAGCTTAATGGCGGAGCGGGAGGGAGGGCCAGATACGCAGTATTTT.

This clone was observed a single time. CDR3 amino acids: CASRGGGGALTGELFF. CDR3 bases: TGTGCCAGTAGGGGCGGCGGGGGGGCCCTCACCGGGGAGCTGTTTTTT. The chain uses TRBV19 and TRBJ2-2, with 9 bases fitting TRBD2. The trim removed 6 bases at V and 4 bases at J, leaving 9 bases unmatched. CDR3 size: 16 residues. The germline gives CDR1 LNHDA, CDR2 SQIVND (reference sequence).

This chain joins TRBV5-1 and TRBJ1-1; D remains unclear. The CDR3 loop spans 16 amino acids. The V and J ends lost 0 bases and 0 bases respectively, with 12 bases between them. CDR1 SGHRS and CDR2 YFSETQ come from the germline V gene. This CDR3 is CASSLASGRLNTEAFF. The CDR3 DNA reads as TGCGCCAGCAGCTTGGCCAGCGGCAGGTTGAACACTGAAGCTTTCTTT.

The genes are TRBV6-5 and TRBJ2-2; TRBD2 might be the D (6 bases). V shed 5 bases and J shed 5 bases, with 9 bases lying between them. CDR1 and CDR2 (germline): MNHEY, SVGAGI. The CDR3 is 13 residues long. The CDR3 loop is CASSTGLTGELFF. The DNA of the CDR3 is TGTGCCAGCAGTACCGGACTAACCGGGGAGCTGTTTTTT.

The rearrangement joins TRBV6-1 to TRBJ1-6, with D unclear. The CDR3 runs 11 residues. Between the trimmed V and J ends, which lost 6 bases and 8 bases, there was a span of 5 bases. Germline CDR1 and CDR2: MNHNS and SASEGT. The CDR3 here is CASREDSPLHF. The CDR3 nucleotides read TGTGCCAGCAGGGAGGATTCACCCCTCCACTTT.

This clone was detected once. The rearrangement links TRBV5-1 to TRBJ1-3; unclear D gene. Germline CDR1 and CDR2: SGHRS and YFSETQ. The length of the CDR3 is 14 residues. Trimming took 0 bases from V and 4 from J, leaving 8 bases between them. The chain's CDR3 is CASSLGLEGNTIYF. For the CDR3, the DNA is TGCGCCAGCAGCTTGGGACTGGAAGGAAACACCATATATTTT. The variable domain in full, with the rest retrieved from reference TRBV5-1 and TRBJ1-3, is KAGVTQTPRYLIKTRGQQVTLSCSPISGHRSVSWYQQTPGQGLQFLFEYFSETQRNKGNFPGRFSGRQFSNSRSEMNVSTLELGDSALYLCASSLGLEGNTIYFGEGSWLTVV.

This clone came up once. V gene TRBV19 combines with J gene TRBJ1-1; perhaps TRBD1 as D (6 bases). V was shortened by 10 bases and J by 2 bases, with 14 bases between the two germline ends. The CDR3 sequence is 13 residues long. CDR1 is LNHDA, CDR2 SQIVND, per germline (reference sequence). In DNA form, the CDR3 reads TGTGCCACTTCAGGGGTCCTTAACACTGAAGCTTTCTTT. It yields the protein CATSGVLNTEAFF. The variable domain in full, completed from reference TRBV19 and TRBJ1-1, reads DGGITQSPKYLFRKEGQNVTLSCEQNLNHDAMYWYRQDPGQGLRLIYYSQIVNDFQKGDIAEGYSVSREKKESFPLTVTSAQKNPTAFYLCATSGVLNTEAFFGQGTRLTVV.